This T cell receptor beta chain originates from a study of shared clonotypes between healthy human individuals. Background on the study: Three plates were used per donor for CD4 naive, three for CD4 memory, two for CD8 naive and one for CD8 memory.

Study-wide results and limits: Sampling was confined to blood; repertoires within tissues likely differ. How much donors shared clonotypes was expected to be affected by sequencing depth.

Assay used: immunoSEQ multiplex PCR; TCRdb lists only in-frame clones, some missing. The sample carries around 700,000 clones, about three quarters recorded once. As to this clone: The antigen is not known.

This CDR3 is built from 15 residues. Germline CDR1 MNHNS, CDR2 SASEGT. With 7 bases removed from V and 1 base from J, the gap between germline ends came to 17 bases. Sequenced input: memory CD4+ T cells sorted from blood. Subset in this sample: CD45RA-negative fraction. This TCR was sampled from a woman in her twenties or thirties in good health. The chain is built from TRBV6-1 and TRBJ2-7; D may be TRBD2 (5 bases). This chain's CDR3 is CASTYWGEGSYEQYF. The CDR3 DNA reads TGTGCCAGCACCTACTGGGGAGAAGGGTCCTACGAGCAGTACTTC.